This T cell receptor (beta chain) was sequenced in a study of blood T cell repertoires in COVID-19. For the study at large: The United States, Italy and Spain provided the acute and convalescent COVID-19 samples.

Per the authors' pipeline: Using reference gene primer amplification, nucleated cell counts were estimated. The data were produced by immunoSEQ multiplex PCR, yet TCRdb's version contains in-frame clones alone and is incomplete. V and J calls and clone size come straight from that table; D and trimming were deduced from the DNA. Of more than 95,000 clones in the sample, about nine tenths were seen once. Germline loops: CDR1 MNHEY, CDR2 SMNVEV (reference sequence). Trimming took off 7 bases at V and 2 bases at J, with 18 bases between the two ends. The CDR3 spans 15 residues. The sequencing input was peripheral blood. The V gene is TRBV27, the J gene TRBJ2-7, with D possibly being TRBD2 (6 bases). The clonotype comes from a human donor in a cohort sampled during active COVID-19. The CDR3 here is CASTSTGGKAYEQYF. DNA of the CDR3: TGTGCCAGCACCTCCACGGGCGGGAAGGCCTACGAGCAGTACTTC.